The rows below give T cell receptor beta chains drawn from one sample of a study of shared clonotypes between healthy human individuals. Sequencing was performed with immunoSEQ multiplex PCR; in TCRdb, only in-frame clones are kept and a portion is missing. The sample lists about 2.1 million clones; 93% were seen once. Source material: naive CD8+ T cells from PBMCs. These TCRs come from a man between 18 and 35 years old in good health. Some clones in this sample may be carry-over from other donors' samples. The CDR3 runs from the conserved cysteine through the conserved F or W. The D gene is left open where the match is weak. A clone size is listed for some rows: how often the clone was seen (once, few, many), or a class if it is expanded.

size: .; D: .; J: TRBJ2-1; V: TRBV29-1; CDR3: CSATHNEQFF; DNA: TGCAGCGCCACCCACAATGAGCAGTTCTTC
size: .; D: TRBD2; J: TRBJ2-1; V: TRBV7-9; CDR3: CASSKGLADFNEQFF; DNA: TGTGCCAGCAGCAAGGGACTAGCTGACTTCAATGAGCAGTTCTTC
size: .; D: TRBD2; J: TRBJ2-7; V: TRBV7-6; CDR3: CASSDRTSGTYEQYF; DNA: TGTGCCAGCAGCGACAGGACTAGCGGAACCTACGAGCAGTACTTC
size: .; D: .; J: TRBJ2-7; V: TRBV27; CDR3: CASSPGTLYEQYF; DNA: TGTGCCAGCAGCCCCGGGACCCTCTACGAGCAGTACTTC
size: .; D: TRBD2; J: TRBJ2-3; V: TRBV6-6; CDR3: CASRGDFGGTDTQYF; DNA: TGTGCCAGCAGAGGGGACTTCGGGGGGACAGATACGCAGTATTTT
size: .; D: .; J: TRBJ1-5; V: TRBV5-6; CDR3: CASSLAFGGSNQPQHF; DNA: TGTGCCAGCAGCTTGGCCTTTGGGGGTAGCAATCAGCCCCAGCATTTT
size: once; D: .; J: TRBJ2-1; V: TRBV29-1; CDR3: CSVGGGLNNEQFF; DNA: TGCAGCGTTGGAGGCGGACTAAACAATGAGCAGTTCTTC
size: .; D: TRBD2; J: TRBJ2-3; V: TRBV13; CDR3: CASSTSEYTDTQYF; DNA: TGTGCCAGCAGCACTAGCGAGTACACAGATACGCAGTATTTT
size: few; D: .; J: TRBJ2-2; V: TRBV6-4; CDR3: CASSDSSDTGELFF; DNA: TGTGCCAGCAGTGACTCGAGTGACACCGGGGAGCTGTTTTTT
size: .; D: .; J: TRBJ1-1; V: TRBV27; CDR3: CATMSWEDTEAFF; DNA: TGTGCCACAATGAGTTGGGAGGACACTGAAGCTTTCTTT
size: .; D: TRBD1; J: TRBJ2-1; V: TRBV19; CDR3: CASGTWDRGIYNEQFF; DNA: TGTGCCAGTGGGACCTGGGACAGGGGAATTTACAATGAGCAGTTCTTC
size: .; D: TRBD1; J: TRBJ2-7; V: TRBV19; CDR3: CASSIWTGAYEQYF; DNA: TGTGCCAGTAGTATCTGGACAGGGGCCTACGAGCAGTACTTC
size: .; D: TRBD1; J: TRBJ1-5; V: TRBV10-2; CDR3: CASRQTGGDNQPQHF; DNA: TGCGCCAGCAGACAGACAGGGGGTGACAATCAGCCCCAGCATTTT
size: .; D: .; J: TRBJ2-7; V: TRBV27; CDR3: CASSKGYEQYF; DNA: TGTGCCAGTTCAAAGGGATACGAGCAGTACTTC
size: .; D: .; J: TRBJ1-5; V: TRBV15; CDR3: CATSRTDSNQPQHF; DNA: TGTGCCACCAGCAGGACAGATAGCAATCAGCCCCAGCATTTT
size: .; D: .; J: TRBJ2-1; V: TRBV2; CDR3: CASSEGAGVVEQFF; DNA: TGTGCCAGCAGTGAAGGTGCAGGGGTTGTTGAGCAGTTCTTC
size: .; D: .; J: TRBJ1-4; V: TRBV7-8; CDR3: CASSLGPTATNEKLFF; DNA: TGTGCCAGCAGCTTAGGCCCGACAGCAACTAATGAAAAACTGTTTTTT
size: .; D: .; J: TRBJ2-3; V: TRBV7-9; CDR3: CASSLAPESSTDTQYF; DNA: TGTGCCAGCAGCTTAGCCCCGGAGAGTAGCACAGATACGCAGTATTTT
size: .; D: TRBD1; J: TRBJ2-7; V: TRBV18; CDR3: CASSRDSNYEQYF; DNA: TGTGCCAGCTCACGGGACAGCAACTACGAGCAGTACTTC
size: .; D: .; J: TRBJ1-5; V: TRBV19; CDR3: CASSMFAPADSNQPQHF; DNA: TGTGCCAGTAGTATGTTTGCGCCAGCCGATAGCAATCAGCCCCAGCATTTT
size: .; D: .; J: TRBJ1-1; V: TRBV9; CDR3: CASSVDVGGHTEAFF; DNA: TGTGCCAGCAGCGTAGATGTTGGGGGACACACTGAAGCTTTCTTT